This TCR beta chain emerged from a study of blood T cell repertoires in COVID-19. The data were produced by immunoSEQ multiplex PCR, yet TCRdb's version contains in-frame clones alone and is incomplete. The table records fewer than 85,000 clones, 90% of them present only once. This TCR came from a woman between 50 and 59 years old in a cohort sampled during active COVID-19. The specimen sequenced was peripheral blood.

The DNA of the CDR3 is TGTGCCAGCAGCTTAGGGCTCGCCCGGGAGAGGTCCTACGAGCAGTACTTC. Encoded protein: CASSLGLARERSYEQYF. The V gene is TRBV7-3, the J gene TRBJ2-7; perhaps TRBD2 as D (6 bases). Germline V gene lookup returns CDR1 SGHTA and CDR2 FQGTGA. Trimming took off 2 bases at V and 1 base at J, with 18 bases between the two ends. The CDR3 loop spans 17 amino acids.